Listed below are T cell receptor beta chains from one sample, sequenced in a study of blood T cell repertoires in COVID-19. Clones were read by immunoSEQ multiplex PCR, and TCRdb kept only the in-frame ones, dropping some. The table shows roughly 250,000 clones, with more than 75% occurring only once. Sequencing used PBMCs or T cells enriched from blood (not recorded which). These receptors all stem from a middle-aged woman with acute COVID-19. Both conserved end residues are part of each CDR3. A D gene is named only where the DNA matches it firmly. The size field is filled for only some rows; it gives once, few, many or a size class.

v_gene	j_gene	abundance	len	d_gene	CDR3aa	CDR3nt
TRBV15	TRBJ1-4	.	15	TRBD1	CATSRIRTGVSKLFF	TGTGCCACCAGCAGAATCCGGACAGGGGTGTCTAAACTGTTTTTT
TRBV12-5	TRBJ2-1	.	14	.	CASGAIAPYNEQFF	TGTGCTAGTGGGGCAATAGCGCCTTACAATGAGCAGTTCTTC
TRBV19	TRBJ2-7	.	14	TRBD2	CASSISGTPDEQYF	TGTGCCAGTAGTATCAGCGGGACCCCGGACGAGCAGTACTTC
TRBV6-5	TRBJ1-5	.	14	TRBD1	CASTRTGNNQPQHF	TGTGCCAGCACTCGGACAGGCAACAATCAGCCCCAGCATTTT
TRBV4-2	TRBJ1-2	.	14	TRBD1	CASSGGQEGEGYTF	TGTGCCAGCAGCGGAGGACAGGAGGGAGAAGGCTACACCTTC
TRBV2	TRBJ1-1	.	13	.	CASSDAANTEAFF	TGTGCCAGCAGTGACGCGGCGAACACTGAAGCTTTCTTT
TRBV19	TRBJ2-7	once	17	TRBD2	CASSHRAGSGRTYEQYF	TGTGCCAGTAGTCACAGGGCCGGGAGCGGGAGGACCTACGAGCAGTACTTC
TRBV2	TRBJ2-3	.	15	TRBD1	CASTPGTGGRDTQYF	TGTGCCAGCACCCCCGGGACAGGGGGCAGAGATACGCAGTATTTT
TRBV9	TRBJ1-3	.	11	.	CASSVGPTIYF	TGTGCCAGCAGCGTAGGGCCCACCATATATTTT
TRBV9	TRBJ2-1	.	14	.	CASSPRTTFYEQFF	TGTGCCAGCAGCCCCCGCACGACTTTCTATGAGCAGTTCTTC
TRBV6-6	TRBJ2-1	.	19	TRBD2	CASSGSGTSGSSSYNEQFF	TGTGCCAGCAGTGGATCCGGGACTAGCGGGTCCAGCTCCTACAATGAGCAGTTCTTC
TRBV6-4	TRBJ2-7	.	14	.	CASRSDSGYHEQYF	TGTGCCAGCAGAAGTGATTCGGGATACCACGAGCAGTACTTC
TRBV20-1	TRBJ2-1	.	11	.	CSATTDNEQFF	TGCAGTGCTACGACAGATAATGAGCAGTTCTTC
TRBV10-2	TRBJ1-4	.	14	.	CASTIDRSFEKLFF	TGCGCCAGCACCATTGATCGGTCCTTTGAAAAACTGTTTTTT
TRBV12-3/TRBV12-4	TRBJ1-2	once	13	.	CASSLNRAQGYTF	TGTGCCAGCAGTTTAAACAGGGCGCAGGGCTACACCTTC
TRBV6-5	TRBJ2-1	once	14	TRBD2	CASSTLAGVGEQFF	TGTGCCAGCAGTACACTTGCGGGAGTAGGGGAGCAGTTCTTC
TRBV15	TRBJ2-5	.	16	TRBD2	CATSRVVGGPRETQYF	TGTGCCACCAGCAGAGTAGTGGGAGGGCCGCGAGAGACCCAGTACTTC
TRBV29-1	TRBJ2-1	once	15	.	CSVDVTRTTTNEQFF	TGCAGCGTTGATGTGACGAGGACGACTACCAATGAGCAGTTCTTC
TRBV7-6	TRBJ2-7	.	15	TRBD1	CASSLAGQGFHEQYF	TGTGCCAGCAGCTTAGCGGGACAGGGGTTCCACGAGCAGTACTTC
TRBV28	TRBJ2-3	.	13	TRBD2	CASEASGTDTQYF	TGTGCCAGCGAGGCTAGCGGAACAGATACGCAGTATTTT
TRBV6-6	TRBJ2-7	.	12	.	CASKAGTYEQYF	TGTGCCAGCAAGGCAGGAACCTACGAGCAGTACTTC
TRBV6-1	TRBJ2-7	.	13	.	CASSLDTGYEQYF	TGTGCCAGCAGTTTGGACACAGGGTACGAGCAGTACTTC
TRBV4-1	TRBJ2-1	.	17	.	CASSQESGRSAYNEQFF	TGCGCCAGCAGCCAAGAAAGCGGGCGGTCCGCCTACAATGAGCAGTTCTTC
TRBV13	TRBJ2-3	.	16	TRBD2	CASSIGTSGTTDTQYF	TGTGCCAGCAGCATCGGGACTAGCGGGACCACAGATACGCAGTATTTT
TRBV6-2/TRBV6-3	TRBJ2-2	.	16	.	CASSYPREYRTGELFF	TGTGCCAGCAGTTACCCTCGGGAGTACCGCACCGGGGAGCTGTTTTTT
TRBV11-3	TRBJ2-1	.	11	.	CASTLANEQFF	TGTGCCAGCACCCTAGCAAATGAGCAGTTCTTC